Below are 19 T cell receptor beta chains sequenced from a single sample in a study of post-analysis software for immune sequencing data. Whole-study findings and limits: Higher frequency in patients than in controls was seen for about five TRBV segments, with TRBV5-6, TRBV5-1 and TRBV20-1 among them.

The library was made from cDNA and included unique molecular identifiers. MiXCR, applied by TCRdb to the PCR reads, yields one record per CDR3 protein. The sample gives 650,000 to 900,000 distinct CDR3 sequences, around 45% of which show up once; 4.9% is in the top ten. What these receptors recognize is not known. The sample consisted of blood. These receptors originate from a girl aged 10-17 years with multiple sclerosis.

DNA for the CDR3: TGCAGCGTCGGCCCCGACAGGAGGATATACGAGCAGTACTTC. It yields the protein CSVGPDRRIYEQYF. V is TRBV29-1 and J is TRBJ2-7; possibly TRBD1 for D (6 bases). The CDR3 is 14 amino acids. Trimming removed 6 bases at V and 4 bases at J, with 19 bases between. The germline V gene has CDR1 SQVTM and CDR2 ANQGSEA.

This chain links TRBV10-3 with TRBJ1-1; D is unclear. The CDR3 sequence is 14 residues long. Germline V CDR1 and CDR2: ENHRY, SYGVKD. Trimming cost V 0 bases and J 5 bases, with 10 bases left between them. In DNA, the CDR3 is TGTGCCATCAGTGAGTCGACCCGGCGAACTGAAGCTTTCTTT. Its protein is CAISESTRRTEAFF.

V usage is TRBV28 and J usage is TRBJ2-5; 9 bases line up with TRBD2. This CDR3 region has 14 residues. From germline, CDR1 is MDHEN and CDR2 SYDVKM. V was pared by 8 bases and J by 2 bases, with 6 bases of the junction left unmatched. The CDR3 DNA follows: TGTGCCAGCTTGGCGGGAGGGCTTCAAGAGACCCAGTACTTC. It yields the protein CASLAGGLQETQYF.

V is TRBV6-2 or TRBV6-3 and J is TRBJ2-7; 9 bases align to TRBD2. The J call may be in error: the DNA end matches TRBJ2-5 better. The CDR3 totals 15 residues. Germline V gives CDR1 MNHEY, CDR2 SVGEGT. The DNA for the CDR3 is TGTGCCAGCAGCCGCGGGACTAGCCGTCGGGAGACCCAGTACTTC. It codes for CASSRGTSRRETQYF.

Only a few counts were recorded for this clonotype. This chain's CDR3 is CASSLGPYRNNIQYF. The CDR3 DNA is TGTGCCAGCAGCTTAGGTCCGTACAGGAACAACATTCAGTACTTC. The genes are TRBV7-2 and TRBJ2-4, with a weak D call TRBD1 (5 bases). Germline V gives CDR1 SGHTA, CDR2 FQGNSA. The CDR3 extends over 15 amino acids. V was pared by 1 base and J by 7 bases, with 14 bases between.

CDR3 protein: CASSLFRGRYTGELFF. In DNA, the CDR3 is TGTGCCAGCAGTTTATTCAGGGGGCGGTACACCGGGGAGCTGTTTTTT. The gene calls are TRBV12-3 or TRBV12-4 and TRBJ2-2; 8 nucleotides line up with TRBD1. The CDR3 is 16 residues long. V lost 2 bases, J lost 3 bases, and 5 bases stayed unmatched.

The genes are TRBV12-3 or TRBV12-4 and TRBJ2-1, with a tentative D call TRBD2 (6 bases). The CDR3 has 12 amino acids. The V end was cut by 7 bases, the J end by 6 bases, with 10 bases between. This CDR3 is CASTFSGNEQFF. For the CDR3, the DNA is TGTGCCAGCACCTTTAGCGGCAATGAGCAGTTCTTC.

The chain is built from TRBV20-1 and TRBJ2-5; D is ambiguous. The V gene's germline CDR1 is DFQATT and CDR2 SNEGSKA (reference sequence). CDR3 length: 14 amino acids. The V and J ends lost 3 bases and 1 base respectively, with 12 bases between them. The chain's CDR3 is CSARGRTSQETQYF. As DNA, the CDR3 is TGCAGTGCTAGGGGCAGGACCTCCCAAGAGACCCAGTACTTC.

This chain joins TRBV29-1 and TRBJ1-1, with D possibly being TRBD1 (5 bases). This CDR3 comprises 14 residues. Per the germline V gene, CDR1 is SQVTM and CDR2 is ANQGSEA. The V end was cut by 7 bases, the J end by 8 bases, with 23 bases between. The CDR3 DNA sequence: TGCAGCGCCGGGCGGGGCGTTGTGGGGACCGAAGCTTTCTTT. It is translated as CSAGRGVVGTEAFF.

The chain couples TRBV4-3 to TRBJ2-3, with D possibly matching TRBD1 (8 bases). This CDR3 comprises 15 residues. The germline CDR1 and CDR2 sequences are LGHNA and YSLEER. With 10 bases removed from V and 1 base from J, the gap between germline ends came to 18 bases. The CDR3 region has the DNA TGCGCCAACAGGGGGGGAAAGGGTGGCACAGATACGCAGTATTTT. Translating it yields CANRGGKGGTDTQYF.

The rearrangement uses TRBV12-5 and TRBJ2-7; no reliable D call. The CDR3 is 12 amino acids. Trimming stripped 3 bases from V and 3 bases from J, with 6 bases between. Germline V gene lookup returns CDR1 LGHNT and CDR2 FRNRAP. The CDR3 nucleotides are TGTGCTAGTGGTTTTGGTTACTACGAGCAGTACTTC. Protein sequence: CASGFGYYEQYF.

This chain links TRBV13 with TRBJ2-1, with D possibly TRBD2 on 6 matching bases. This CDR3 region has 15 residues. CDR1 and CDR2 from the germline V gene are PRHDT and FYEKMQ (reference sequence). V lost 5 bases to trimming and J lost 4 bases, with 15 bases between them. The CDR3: CASSIRPGLYNEQFF. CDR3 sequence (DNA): TGTGCCAGCAGCATTCGGCCGGGACTTTACAATGAGCAGTTCTTC.

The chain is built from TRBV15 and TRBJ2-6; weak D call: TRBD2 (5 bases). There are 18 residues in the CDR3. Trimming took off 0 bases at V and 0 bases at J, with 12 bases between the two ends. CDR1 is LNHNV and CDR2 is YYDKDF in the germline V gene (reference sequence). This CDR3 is CATSRDGGPSSGANVLTF. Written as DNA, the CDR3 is TGTGCCACCAGCAGAGATGGAGGACCATCCTCTGGGGCCAACGTCCTGACTTTC.

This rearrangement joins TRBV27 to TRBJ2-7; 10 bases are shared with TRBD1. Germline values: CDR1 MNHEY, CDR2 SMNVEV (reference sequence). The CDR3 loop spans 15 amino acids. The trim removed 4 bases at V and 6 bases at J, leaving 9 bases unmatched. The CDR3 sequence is CASSSTDRGHVEQYF. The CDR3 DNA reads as TGTGCCAGCAGTTCAACCGACAGGGGGCATGTCGAGCAGTACTTC.

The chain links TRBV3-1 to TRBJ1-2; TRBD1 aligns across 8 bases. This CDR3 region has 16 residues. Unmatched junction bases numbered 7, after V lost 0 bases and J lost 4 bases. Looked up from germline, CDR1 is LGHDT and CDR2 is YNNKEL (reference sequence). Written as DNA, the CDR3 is TGTGCCAGCAGCCAAGATGCAGGGGGCTTGATCTATGGCTACACCTTC. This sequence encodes CASSQDAGGLIYGYTF.

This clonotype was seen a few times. The CDR3 nucleotides read TGTGCCATCAGGACTAGCGGGAGAAATACAGATACGCAGTATTTT. Its translation is CAIRTSGRNTDTQYF. The rearrangement links TRBV10-3 to TRBJ2-3, with TRBD2 matching 12 bases. The CDR3 has 15 amino acids. Germline CDR1 and CDR2: ENHRY and SYGVKD. V lost 6 bases, J lost 3 bases, and 4 bases stayed unmatched.

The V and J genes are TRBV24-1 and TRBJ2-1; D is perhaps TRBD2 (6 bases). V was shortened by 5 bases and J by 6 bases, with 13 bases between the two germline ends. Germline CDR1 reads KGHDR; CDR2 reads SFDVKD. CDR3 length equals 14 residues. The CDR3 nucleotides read TGTGCCACCAGTGCCTCGGGACTCGGCAATGAGCAGTTCTTC. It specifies CATSASGLGNEQFF.

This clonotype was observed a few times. CDR3 nucleotides: TGTGCCAGCAGTTACGACGGGACAGGGTTTGCAGATACGCAGTATTTT. Translated: CASSYDGTGFADTQYF. This chain links TRBV11-1 with TRBJ2-3, with 9 nucleotides matching TRBD1. CDR1 and CDR2 (germline): SGHAT, FQDESV (reference sequence). With 6 bases clipped from V and 4 bases from J, the junction kept 11 bases outside the gene matches. The CDR3 sequence is 16 residues long.

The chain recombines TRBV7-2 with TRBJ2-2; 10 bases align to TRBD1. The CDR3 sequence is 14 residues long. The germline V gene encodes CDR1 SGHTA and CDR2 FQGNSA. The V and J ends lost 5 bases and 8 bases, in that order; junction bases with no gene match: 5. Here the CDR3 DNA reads TGTGCCAGCAGCAAGACAGGGGGCGGGGGGGAGCTGTTTTTT. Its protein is CASSKTGGGGELFF.